A selection of T cell receptor beta chains follows, all from one sample in a study of blood T cell repertoires in COVID-19. Clones were read by immunoSEQ multiplex PCR, and TCRdb kept only the in-frame ones, dropping some. The sample lists about 240,000 clones; roughly 82% were seen once. The sample was peripheral blood. These TCRs come from a woman in her 70s with acute or convalescent COVID-19. The conserved cysteine and the conserved F or W are not part of the CDR3 here.

CDR3: ASSQVLSGGNNEQF
V: TRBV14
J: TRBJ2-1

CDR3: ASSFSTAQPQH
V: TRBV27
J: TRBJ1-5

CDR3: ASSIQGAWYGYT
V: TRBV2
J: TRBJ1-2

CDR3: ASSTYRGLNTGELF
V: TRBV13
J: TRBJ2-2

CDR3: ASSENPPGSTDTQY
V: TRBV9
J: TRBJ2-3

CDR3: ASSLGQGGDEKLF
V: TRBV7-6
J: TRBJ1-4

CDR3: ASSYSGGGRKETQY
V: TRBV6-5
J: TRBJ2-5

CDR3: ASSLGNSGGSSYEQY
V: TRBV5-1
J: TRBJ2-7

CDR3: ASSLGGGAGDTQY
V: TRBV7-7
J: TRBJ2-3

CDR3: ASSEAIRGSTASYEQY
V: TRBV6-1
J: TRBJ2-7

CDR3: ASTPLGAGGWNQPQH
V: TRBV27
J: TRBJ1-5

CDR3: ASKRGMNTEAF
V: TRBV6-5
J: TRBJ1-1

CDR3: ATQLTGINQPQH
V: TRBV6-6
J: TRBJ1-5

CDR3: ASSYRERGETQY
V: TRBV6-2/TRBV6-3
J: TRBJ2-5

CDR3: ASSQGNRGTTEAF
V: TRBV3-1/TRBV3-2
J: TRBJ1-1

CDR3: ASSLGRQETQY
V: TRBV12-3/TRBV12-4
J: TRBJ2-5

CDR3: SVGRDPNSPLH
V: TRBV29-1
J: TRBJ1-6

CDR3: ASSSGFGSGNTIY
V: TRBV2
J: TRBJ1-3

CDR3: SASHDRGAF
V: TRBV20-1
J: TRBJ1-1

CDR3: ASREGQGDYNEQF
V: TRBV6-5
J: TRBJ2-1

CDR3: ASSSQGTGELF
V: TRBV14
J: TRBJ2-2

CDR3: ASSESGAVGQETQY
V: TRBV10-1
J: TRBJ2-5

CDR3: ASNRRDADTQY
V: TRBV3-1/TRBV3-2
J: TRBJ2-3

CDR3: ASSYLGEGQPQH
V: TRBV28
J: TRBJ1-5

CDR3: ASSQAYFAGTGDRKPQH
V: TRBV4-1
J: TRBJ1-5

CDR3: AIRLQRNTEAF
V: TRBV10-3
J: TRBJ1-1

CDR3: ASSQVQTVMNTEAF
V: TRBV4-1
J: TRBJ1-1

CDR3: ASSQTGTSAREQY
V: TRBV4-3
J: TRBJ2-7

CDR3: ASSFAGTGNTEAF
V: TRBV7-2
J: TRBJ1-1

CDR3: AISESLFDTQY
V: TRBV10-3
J: TRBJ2-3

CDR3: ASSSGTPLMNTGELF
V: TRBV18
J: TRBJ2-2

CDR3: ASSLGLAGGYNEQF
V: TRBV5-4
J: TRBJ2-1

CDR3: ASSPDRWGANVLT
V: TRBV18
J: TRBJ2-6

CDR3: ASSYSGPNYGYT
V: TRBV6-5
J: TRBJ1-2

CDR3: ASSLDRGSYGYT
V: TRBV6-5
J: TRBJ1-2

CDR3: ASSRETGLTEAF
V: TRBV4-1
J: TRBJ1-1

CDR3: ASTGNYGYT
V: TRBV6-5
J: TRBJ1-2

CDR3: ASSGTGGGYT
V: TRBV19
J: TRBJ1-2

CDR3: ASSRGGGTYNEQF
V: TRBV4-2
J: TRBJ2-1

CDR3: ASSLRGTSGIADTQY
V: TRBV7-9
J: TRBJ2-3

CDR3: ASSQDVGRSNYGYT
V: TRBV3-1/TRBV3-2
J: TRBJ1-2